The clone carrying this TCR beta chain was observed at least ten times. As to time point: after trial treatment. Indicated treatment: LDRT plus nivolumab, ipilimumab, low-dose cyclophosphamide and aspirin (RACIN trial). Treatment combined nivolumab, ipilimumab, aspirin, low-dose cyclophosphamide and low-dose radiotherapy in a dose-escalation trial. Patients with advanced, tumor-infiltrating lymphocyte-negative solid tumors were eligible. TRAV and TRBV primers primed cDNA for both TCRalpha and TCRbeta. TCRs were put through 20 to 25 PCR cycles of amplification with Phusion. A constant-region primer and the V-primer adapter served as the primer pair. Isolated mRNA underwent amplification by in vitro transcription. Each CDR3 protein is one row after TCRdb ran MiXCR on the reads. The sample records 100,000 or so distinct CDR3 sequences, around 21% being singletons. The CDR3 has 12 residues. The germline V gene has CDR1 LNHDA and CDR2 SQIVND (reference sequence). V dropped 6 bases and J dropped 1 base, with 6 bases sitting between them.

The sample belongs to a study of low-dose radiotherapy and immunotherapy resistance in tumors. Study at large: With 1 Gy per fraction every two weeks, Cohort 2 accumulated 13 Gy across 26 weeks.

The TCR sequence derives from a male donor with prostate cancer. This rearrangement joins TRBV19 to TRBJ1-2, with D unresolved. Sequenced material: PBMCs, taken after low-dose radiotherapy plus immunotherapy. In DNA, the CDR3 is TGTGCCAGTAGCGCTCTTAACTATGGCTACACCTTC. Translated: CASSALNYGYTF.